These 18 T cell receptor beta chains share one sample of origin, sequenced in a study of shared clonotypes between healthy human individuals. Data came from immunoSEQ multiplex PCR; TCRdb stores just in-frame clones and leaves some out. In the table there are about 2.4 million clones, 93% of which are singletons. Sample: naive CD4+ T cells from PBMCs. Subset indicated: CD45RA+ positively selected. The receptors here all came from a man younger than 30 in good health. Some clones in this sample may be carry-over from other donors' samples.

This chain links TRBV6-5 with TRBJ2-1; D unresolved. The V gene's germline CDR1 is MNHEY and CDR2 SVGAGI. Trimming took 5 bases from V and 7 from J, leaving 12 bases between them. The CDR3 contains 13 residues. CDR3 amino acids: CASSGPQGNEQFF. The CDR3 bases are TGTGCCAGCAGTGGCCCCCAAGGGAATGAGCAGTTCTTC.

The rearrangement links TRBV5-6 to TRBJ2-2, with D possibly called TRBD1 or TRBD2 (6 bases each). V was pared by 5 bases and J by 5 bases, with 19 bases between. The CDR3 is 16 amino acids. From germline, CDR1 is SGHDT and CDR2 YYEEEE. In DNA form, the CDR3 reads TGTGCCAGCAGATTGTATGGGGGGCGGAGGACCGGGGAGCTGTTTTTT. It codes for CASRLYGGRRTGELFF.

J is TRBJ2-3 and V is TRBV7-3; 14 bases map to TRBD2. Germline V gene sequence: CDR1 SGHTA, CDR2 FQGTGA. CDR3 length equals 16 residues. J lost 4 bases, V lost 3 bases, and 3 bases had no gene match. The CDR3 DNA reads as TGTGCCAGCAGCTTCCCGGGACTAGCGGGAGCAGATACGCAGTATTTT. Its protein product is CASSFPGLAGADTQYF.

CDR3 coding DNA: TGTGCCAGCAGCCAAGAGACCAGGGGATACTATGGCTACACCTTC. This encodes CASSQETRGYYGYTF. The rearrangement uses TRBV4-2 and TRBJ1-2, with D possibly matching TRBD1 (6 bases). The CDR3 has 15 amino acids. Per the germline V gene, CDR1 is LGHNA and CDR2 is YNFKEQ. The germline V and J ends were trimmed by 0 bases and 3 bases, with 11 bases remaining between them.

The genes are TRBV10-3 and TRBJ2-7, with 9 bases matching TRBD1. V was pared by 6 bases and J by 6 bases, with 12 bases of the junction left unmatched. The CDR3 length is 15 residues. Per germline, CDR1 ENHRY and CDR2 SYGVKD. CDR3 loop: CAISFDGTGYGEQYF. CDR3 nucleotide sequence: TGTGCCATCAGCTTCGATGGGACAGGGTATGGCGAGCAGTACTTC.

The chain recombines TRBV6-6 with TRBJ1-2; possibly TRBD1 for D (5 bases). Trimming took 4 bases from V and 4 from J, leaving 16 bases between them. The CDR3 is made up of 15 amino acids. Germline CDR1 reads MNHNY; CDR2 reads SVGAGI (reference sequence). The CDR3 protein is CASSSAGNAGYGYTF. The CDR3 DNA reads TGTGCCAGCAGTTCGGCAGGGAACGCGGGCTATGGCTACACCTTC.

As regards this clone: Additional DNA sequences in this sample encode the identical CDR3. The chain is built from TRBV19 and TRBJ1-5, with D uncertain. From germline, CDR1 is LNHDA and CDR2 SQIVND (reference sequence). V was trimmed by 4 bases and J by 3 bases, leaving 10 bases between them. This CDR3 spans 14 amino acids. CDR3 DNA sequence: TGTGCCAGTAGTACCCGTAGGTTCAATCAGCCCCAGCATTTT. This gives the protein CASSTRRFNQPQHF.

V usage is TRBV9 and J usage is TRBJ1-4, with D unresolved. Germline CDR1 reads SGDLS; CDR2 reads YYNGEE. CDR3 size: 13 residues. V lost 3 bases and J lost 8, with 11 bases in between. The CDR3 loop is CASSGRTGEKLFF. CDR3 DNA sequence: TGTGCCAGCAGCGGACGGACGGGGGAAAAACTGTTTTTT. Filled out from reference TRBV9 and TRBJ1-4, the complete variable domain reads DSGVTQTPKHLITATGQRVTLRCSPRSGDLSVYWYQQSLDQGLQFLIQYYNGEERAKGNILERFSAQQFPDLHSELNLSSLELGDSALYFCASSGRTGEKLFFGSGTQLSVL.

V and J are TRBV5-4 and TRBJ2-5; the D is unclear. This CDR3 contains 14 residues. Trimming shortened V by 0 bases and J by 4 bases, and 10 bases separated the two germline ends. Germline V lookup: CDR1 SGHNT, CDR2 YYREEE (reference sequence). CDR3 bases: TGTGCCAGCAGCTTGGCCAACAGCTTAGAGACCCAGTACTTC. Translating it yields CASSLANSLETQYF. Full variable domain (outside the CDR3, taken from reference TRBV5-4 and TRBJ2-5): ETGVTQSPTHLIKTRGQQVTLRCSSQSGHNTVSWYQQALGQGPQFIFQYYREEENGRGNFPPRFSGLQFPNYSSELNVNALELDDSALYLCASSLANSLETQYFGPGTRLLVL.

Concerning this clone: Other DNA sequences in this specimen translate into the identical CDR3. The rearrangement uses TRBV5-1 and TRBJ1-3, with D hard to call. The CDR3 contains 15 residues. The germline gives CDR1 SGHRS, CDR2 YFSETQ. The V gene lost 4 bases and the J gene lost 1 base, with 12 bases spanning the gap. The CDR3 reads CASSLGSGSGNTIYF. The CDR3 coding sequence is TGCGCCAGCAGCCTTGGTTCCGGATCTGGAAACACCATATATTTT.

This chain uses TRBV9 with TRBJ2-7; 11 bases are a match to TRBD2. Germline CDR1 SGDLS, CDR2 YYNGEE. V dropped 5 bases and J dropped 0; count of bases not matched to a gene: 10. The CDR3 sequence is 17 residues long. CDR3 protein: CASRPSGRSRSSYEQYF. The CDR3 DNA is TGTGCCAGCAGACCTAGCGGGAGGTCGAGGAGCTCCTACGAGCAGTACTTC.

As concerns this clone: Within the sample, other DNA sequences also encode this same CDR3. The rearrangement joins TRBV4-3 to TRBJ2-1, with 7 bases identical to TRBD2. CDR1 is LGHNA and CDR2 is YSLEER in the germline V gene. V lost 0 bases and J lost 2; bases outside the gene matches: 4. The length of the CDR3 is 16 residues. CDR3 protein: CASSQDIAGAYNEQFF. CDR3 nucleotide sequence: TGCGCCAGCAGCCAAGACATAGCGGGTGCCTACAATGAGCAGTTCTTC.

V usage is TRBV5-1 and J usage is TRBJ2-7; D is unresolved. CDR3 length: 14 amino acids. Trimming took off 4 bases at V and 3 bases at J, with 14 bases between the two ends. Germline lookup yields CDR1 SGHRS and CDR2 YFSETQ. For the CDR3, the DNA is TGCGCCAGCAGCCCGCCAGACCGAGGCTACGAGCAGTACTTC. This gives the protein CASSPPDRGYEQYF.

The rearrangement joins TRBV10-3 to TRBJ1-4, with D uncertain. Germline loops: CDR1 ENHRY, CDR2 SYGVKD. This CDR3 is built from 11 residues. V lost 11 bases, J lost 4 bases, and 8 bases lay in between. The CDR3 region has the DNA TGTGCCGTAGGATTTAATGAAAAACTGTTTTTT. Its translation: CAVGFNEKLFF.

CDR3 sequence (DNA): TGTGCCAGCAGCCAAGGGGGCCGAGGCCCCGATCAGCCCCAGCATTTT. As protein: CASSQGGRGPDQPQHF. This chain connects TRBV14 to TRBJ1-5; D possibly corresponds to TRBD1 (5 bases). CDR3 size: 16 residues. Trimming removed 1 base from V and 5 bases from J, with 15 bases in between. From germline, CDR1 is SGHDN and CDR2 FVKESK.

This chain's CDR3 is CASSQDRHRGVHNEQFF. CDR3 DNA: TGCGCCAGCAGCCAAGATCGTCACAGGGGGGTTCACAATGAGCAGTTCTTC. The chain uses TRBV4-3 and TRBJ2-1; 8 bases agree with TRBD1. The V segment lost 0 bases and the J segment 5 bases; nucleotides outside the gene matches: 9. The germline V gene has CDR1 LGHNA and CDR2 YSLEER. The CDR3 is 17 residues long.

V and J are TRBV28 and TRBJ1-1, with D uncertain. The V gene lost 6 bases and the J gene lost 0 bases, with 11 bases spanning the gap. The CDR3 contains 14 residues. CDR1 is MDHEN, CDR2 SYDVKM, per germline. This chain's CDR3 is CASSAPPMNTEAFF. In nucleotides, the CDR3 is TGTGCCAGCAGCGCGCCCCCGATGAACACTGAAGCTTTCTTT.

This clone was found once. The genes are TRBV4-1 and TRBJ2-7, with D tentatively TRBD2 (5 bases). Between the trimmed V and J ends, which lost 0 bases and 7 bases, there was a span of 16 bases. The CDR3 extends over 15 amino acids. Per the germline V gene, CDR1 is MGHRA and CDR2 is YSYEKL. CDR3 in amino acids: CASSQDGRSRREQYF. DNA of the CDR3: TGCGCCAGCAGCCAAGATGGCAGGTCCCGGAGGGAGCAGTACTTC.